The 18 T cell receptor beta chains given below trace back to one sample, sequenced in a study of OX40 agonist ivuxolimab in advanced cancers. Generated by immunoSEQ multiplex PCR, the TCRdb table keeps only in-frame clones and is missing some. This table has 55,000 to 65,000 clones, less than 85% appearing once. The starting material was CD4+ or CD8+ T cells sorted from blood, obtained in a trial of the OX40 agonist ivuxolimab. These receptors originate from an adult with an advanced solid tumor such as melanoma, head and neck, liver or kidney cancer.

The CDR3 loop is CASSRAGTALTQSYNEQFF. Here the CDR3 DNA reads TGTGCCAGCAGCCGGGCGGGGACAGCCCTAACCCAGTCCTACAATGAGCAGTTCTTC. The chain combines TRBV11-2 with TRBJ2-1; the D gene is possibly TRBD1 (7 bases). Trimming left V 5 bases short and J 1 base short, with 24 bases between. This CDR3 has 19 residues. Germline V gene sequence: CDR1 SGHAT, CDR2 FQNNGV.

The chain couples TRBV4-1 to TRBJ1-2; D gene ambiguous. The germline V gene encodes CDR1 MGHRA and CDR2 YSYEKL. Trimming cost V 0 bases and J 4 bases, with 6 bases left between them. The CDR3 totals 13 residues. CDR3 protein: CASSQETSYGYTF. The CDR3, as DNA: TGCGCCAGCAGCCAAGAGACCAGCTATGGCTACACCTTC.

In DNA, the CDR3 is TGTGCTAGTGGTTCAACGGACAGGGGGCGTCTGGGTGAGACCCAGTACTTC. Amino acids: CASGSTDRGRLGETQYF. The J gene is TRBJ2-5, the V gene TRBV12-5; TRBD1 matches at 11 bases. CDR1 is LGHNT, CDR2 FRNRAP, per germline. The CDR3 contains 17 residues. V shed 4 bases, J shed 5 bases, and the junction held 12 bases outside the gene matches.

The V gene is TRBV6-4, the J gene TRBJ2-1, with D perhaps matching TRBD2 (7 bases). This CDR3 has 15 amino acids. The V gene lost 4 bases and the J gene lost 7 bases, with 17 bases spanning the gap. Germline CDR1 is MRHNA and CDR2 is SNTAGT. The CDR3 nucleotides are TGTGCCAGCAGTGTGGAGGGGGGGCCGGTAAATGAGCAGTTCTTC. It codes for CASSVEGGPVNEQFF.

The gene calls are TRBV7-8 and TRBJ2-7; 12 positions match TRBD1. CDR3 size: 13 residues. The germline V gene has CDR1 SGHVS and CDR2 FQNEAQ. After removal of 9 bases from V and 5 bases from J, the junction contained 5 bases not matched to a gene. The CDR3 DNA sequence: TGTGCCAGTGGGACAGGGGGCTTGGACGAGCAGTACTTC. As protein: CASGTGGLDEQYF.

This clone has just a few counts. The chain couples TRBV9 to TRBJ2-1; either TRBD1 or TRBD2 may fit D (7 bases each). V was cut by 1 base and J by 7 bases, with 12 bases left in between. CDR3 length: 14 amino acids. CDR1 is SGDLS, CDR2 YYNGEE, per germline. The CDR3 here is CASSVQGGKNEQFF. DNA for the CDR3: TGTGCCAGCAGCGTACAGGGGGGGAAAAATGAGCAGTTCTTC.

This chain links TRBV27 with TRBJ2-3; no reliable D call. Trimming cost V 6 bases and J 3 bases, with 19 bases left between them. The CDR3 sequence is 16 residues long. Germline V gene sequence: CDR1 MNHEY, CDR2 SMNVEV (reference sequence). The CDR3 nucleotides are TGTGCCAGCAGCCTTAGGGAACCCGGAAATACAGATACGCAGTATTTT. Translated, it gives CASSLREPGNTDTQYF.

V usage is TRBV29-1 and J usage is TRBJ2-5; D not certain. In germline, CDR1 is SQVTM, CDR2 ANQGSEA. This CDR3 region has 12 residues. Trimming removed 2 bases at V and 5 bases at J, with 9 bases between. In DNA form, the CDR3 reads TGCAGCGTTGAATTTGGGGTGGAGACCCAGTACTTC. Amino acid sequence: CSVEFGVETQYF.

This clone showed up just a few times. This chain links TRBV2 with TRBJ1-5, with TRBD1 matching over 10 bases. Per germline, CDR1 SNHLY and CDR2 FYNNEI. The CDR3 runs to 14 residues. Trimming removed 6 bases from V and 4 bases from J; junction bases left unmatched: 3. CDR3 protein: CASRGTGANQPQHF. CDR3 nucleotide sequence: TGTGCCAGCAGAGGGACAGGGGCAAATCAGCCCCAGCATTTT. Based on the CDR3 plus reference TRBV2 and TRBJ1-5, the full variable domain is EPEVTQTPSHQVTQMGQEVILRCVPISNHLYFYWYRQILGQKVEFLVSFYNNEISEKSEIFDDQFSVERPDGSNFTLKIRSTKLEDSAMYFCASRGTGANQPQHFGDGTRLSIL.

This clone appeared a single time. This chain joins TRBV7-2 and TRBJ1-2; 9 bases fit TRBD1. V shed 5 bases, J shed 5 bases, and the junction held 12 bases outside the gene matches. CDR3 length equals 16 residues. Per the germline V gene, CDR1 is SGHTA and CDR2 is FQGNSA. This CDR3 reads CASSPGTGGGFYGYTF. CDR3 sequence (DNA): TGTGCCAGCAGCCCTGGAACAGGGGGCGGATTTTATGGCTACACCTTC.

The rearrangement joins TRBV9 to TRBJ2-5, with TRBD2 identical over 9 bases. Unmatched junction bases numbered 4, after V lost 3 bases and J lost 4 bases. The germline V gene encodes CDR1 SGDLS and CDR2 YYNGEE. CDR3 length equals 14 residues. The CDR3 sequence is CASSGLAVGETQYF. Here the CDR3 DNA reads TGTGCCAGCAGCGGACTAGCGGTAGGAGAGACCCAGTACTTC.

The chain uses TRBV2 and TRBJ2-1, with D perhaps TRBD1 (5 bases). V was clipped by 7 bases and J by 5 bases, with 9 bases between them. Per the germline V gene, CDR1 is SNHLY and CDR2 is FYNNEI. The CDR3 spans 12 residues. The CDR3 bases are TGTGCCAGCATGCGACAGCACAATGAGCAGTTCTTC. Its translation: CASMRQHNEQFF.

The chain links TRBV6-5 to TRBJ2-3; D unclear. Germline V gives CDR1 MNHEY, CDR2 SVGAGI. Trimming took 0 bases from V and 2 from J, leaving 6 bases between them. The CDR3 is 14 residues long. The CDR3 loop reads CASSYSGDTDTQYF. The CDR3 nucleotides are TGTGCCAGCAGTTACTCAGGAGACACAGATACGCAGTATTTT.

This clone showed up just once. This chain uses TRBV28 with TRBJ2-7, with TRBD2 identical over 13 bases. After removal of 6 bases from V and 6 bases from J, the junction contained 11 bases not matched to a gene. CDR3 length equals 16 residues. The germline V gene has CDR1 MDHEN and CDR2 SYDVKM. CDR3 in DNA: TGTGCCAGCAGCCCCCAGGTGGGACTAGCGGGATCCGAGCAGTACTTC. Residues: CASSPQVGLAGSEQYF.

The chain has TRBV6-6 and TRBJ2-7, with TRBD1 identical over 8 bases. The CDR3 has 16 residues. The V and J ends lost 0 bases and 1 base, in that order; junction bases with no gene match: 5. The germline CDR1 and CDR2 sequences are MNHNY and SVGAGI (reference sequence). CDR3 residues: CASSYSGQGGSYEQYF. The CDR3 DNA sequence: TGTGCCAGCAGTTACTCCGGACAGGGCGGGTCCTACGAGCAGTACTTC.

The V and J genes are TRBV21-1 and TRBJ2-7; TRBD2, the table's D call, was not compared with the DNA. TRBV21-1 is annotated as a pseudogene. The CDR3 loop spans 20 amino acids. In nucleotides, the CDR3 is TGTGCCAGCAGCAAAGCCGGCGGTACTAGCGGGAAACCCACGAGGAACGAGCAGTACTTC. Translation: CASSKAGGTSGKPTRNEQYF.

This clone came up once. This chain connects TRBV29-1 to TRBJ1-2; D remains ambiguous. The CDR3 spans 12 residues. The V end was cut by 4 bases, the J end by 8 bases, with 14 bases between. CDR1 is SQVTM, CDR2 ANQGSEA, per germline. Here the CDR3 DNA reads TGCAGCGTTGTTCGCCTCTATGTGGGCTACACCTTC. Amino acids: CSVVRLYVGYTF.

This sequence joins TRBV11-2 and TRBJ2-2; D unclear. With 4 bases removed from V and 5 bases from J, the gap between germline ends came to 8 bases. Germline V gene data show CDR1 as SGHAT and CDR2 as FQNNGV. There are 13 residues in the CDR3. The CDR3 spells CASSWSRTGELFF. The CDR3 nucleotides read TGTGCCAGCAGCTGGAGCAGAACCGGGGAGCTGTTTTTT.